This TCR beta chain was identified during a study of metastatic and nonmetastatic thyroid tumors. Across the whole study: From malignant and benign thyroid patients, repertoires in blood and in tumor or nodule tissue were compared. Study-level findings and limits: Compared with benign nodules, malignant thyroid tumors were reported to have significantly higher TCR beta diversity in both blood and tumor.

This CDR3 comprises 15 residues. CDR1 is LNHDA and CDR2 is SQIVND in the germline V gene (reference sequence). The germline V and J ends were trimmed by 7 bases and 6 bases, with 16 bases remaining between them. No patient had received any treatment before thyroid surgery. This clone was seen only a few times. Its target is not known. In the source study's methods: Differences in CDR3 between clinicopathological groups were drawn on to build a classifier intended to discriminate distant-metastatic papillary thyroid cancer patients. TCRdb redid the clone calls on the PCR reads using MiXCR. The V and J calls follow TCRdb's processing rather than the paper's. Of fewer than 25,000 clones listed, 20% to 25% were seen once; the top ten hold over 10%.

The sequence was collected from a male donor with papillary thyroid cancer or a benign thyroid nodule (not recorded which). Some clones in this sample may be carry-over from other donors' samples. Sequenced input: blood. The chain combines TRBV19 with TRBJ2-6, with a tentative D call TRBD1 (5 bases). DNA for the CDR3: TGTGCCAGTACTCCCCAGGGATTTGTGGCCAACGTCCTGACTTTC. Amino acid sequence: CASTPQGFVANVLTF.